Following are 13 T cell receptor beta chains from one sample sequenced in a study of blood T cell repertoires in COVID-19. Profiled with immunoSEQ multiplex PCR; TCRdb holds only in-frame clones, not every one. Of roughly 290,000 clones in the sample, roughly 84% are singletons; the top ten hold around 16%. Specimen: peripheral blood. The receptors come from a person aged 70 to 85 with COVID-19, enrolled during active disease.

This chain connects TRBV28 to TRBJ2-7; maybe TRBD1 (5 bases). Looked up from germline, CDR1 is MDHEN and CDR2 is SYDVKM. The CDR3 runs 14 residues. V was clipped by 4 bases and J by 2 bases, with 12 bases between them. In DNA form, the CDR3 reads TGTGCCAGCAGTTATGGGGCTACAGCCTACGAGCAGTACTTC. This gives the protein CASSYGATAYEQYF.

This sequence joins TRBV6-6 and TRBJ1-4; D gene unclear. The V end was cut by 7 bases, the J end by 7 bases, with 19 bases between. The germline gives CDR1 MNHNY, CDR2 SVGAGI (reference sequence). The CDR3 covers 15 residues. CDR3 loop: CASTQDLGVSEKLFF. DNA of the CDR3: TGTGCCAGCACCCAGGACTTAGGAGTTTCTGAAAAACTGTTTTTT.

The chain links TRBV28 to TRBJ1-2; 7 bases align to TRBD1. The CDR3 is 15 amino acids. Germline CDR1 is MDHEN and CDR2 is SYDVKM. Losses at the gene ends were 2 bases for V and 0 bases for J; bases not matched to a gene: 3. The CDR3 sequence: CASSLQGGANYGYTF. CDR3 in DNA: TGTGCCAGCAGTTTACAGGGGGGAGCTAACTATGGCTACACCTTC.

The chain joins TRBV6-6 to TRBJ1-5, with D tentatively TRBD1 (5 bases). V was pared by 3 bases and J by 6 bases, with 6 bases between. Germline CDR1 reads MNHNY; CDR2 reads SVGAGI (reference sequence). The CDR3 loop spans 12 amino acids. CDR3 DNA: TGTGCCAGCAGTTATGGGGCTCAGCCCCAGCATTTT. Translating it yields CASSYGAQPQHF.

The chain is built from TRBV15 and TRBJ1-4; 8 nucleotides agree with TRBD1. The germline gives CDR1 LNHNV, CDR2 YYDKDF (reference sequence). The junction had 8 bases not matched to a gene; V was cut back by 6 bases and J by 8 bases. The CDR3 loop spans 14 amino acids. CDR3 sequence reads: CATSPGQGREKLFF. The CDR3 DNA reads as TGTGCCACCAGTCCTGGACAGGGTCGGGAAAAACTGTTTTTT.

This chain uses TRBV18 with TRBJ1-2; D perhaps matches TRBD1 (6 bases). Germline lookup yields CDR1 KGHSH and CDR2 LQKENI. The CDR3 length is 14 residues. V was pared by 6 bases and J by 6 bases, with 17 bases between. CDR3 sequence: CASSTPGHENGYTF. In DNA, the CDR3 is TGTGCCAGCTCTACCCCGGGACATGAGAATGGCTACACCTTC.

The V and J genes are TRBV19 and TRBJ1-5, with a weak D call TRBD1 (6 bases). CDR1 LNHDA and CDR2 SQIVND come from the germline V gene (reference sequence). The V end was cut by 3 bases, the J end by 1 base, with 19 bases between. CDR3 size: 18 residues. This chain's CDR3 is CASSINRVAMASNQPQHF. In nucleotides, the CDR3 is TGTGCCAGTAGTATCAACAGGGTAGCAATGGCGAGCAATCAGCCCCAGCATTTT.

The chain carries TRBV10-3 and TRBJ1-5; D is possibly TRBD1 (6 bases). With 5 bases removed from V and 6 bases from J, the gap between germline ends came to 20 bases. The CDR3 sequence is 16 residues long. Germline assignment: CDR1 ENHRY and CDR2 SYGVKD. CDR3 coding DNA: TGTGCCATCAGTCAACTGGCAGGGGAGGGAGGTCAGCCCCAGCATTTT. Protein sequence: CAISQLAGEGGQPQHF.

The CDR3 sequence: CASSQSANTIYF. The CDR3 coding sequence is TGTGCCAGCAGCCAATCGGCAAACACCATATATTTT. The genes are TRBV16 and TRBJ1-3, with D uncertain. This CDR3 has 12 amino acids. The ends were cut back, 0 bases at V and 6 bases at J, with 3 bases in the middle. Germline CDR1 and CDR2: KGHSY and FQNENV.

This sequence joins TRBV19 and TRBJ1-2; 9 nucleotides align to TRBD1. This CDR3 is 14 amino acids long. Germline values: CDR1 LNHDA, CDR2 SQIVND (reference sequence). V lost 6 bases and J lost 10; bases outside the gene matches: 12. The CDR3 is CASRAVGDRVDYTF. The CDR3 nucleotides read TGTGCCAGTAGAGCCGTGGGGGACAGGGTTGACTACACCTTC.

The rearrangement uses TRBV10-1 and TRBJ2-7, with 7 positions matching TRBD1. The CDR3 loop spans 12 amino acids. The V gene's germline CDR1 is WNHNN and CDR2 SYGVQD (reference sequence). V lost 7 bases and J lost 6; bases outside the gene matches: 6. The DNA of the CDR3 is TGCGCCAGCATTGACAGGGTAAGCGAGCAGTACTTC. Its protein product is CASIDRVSEQYF.

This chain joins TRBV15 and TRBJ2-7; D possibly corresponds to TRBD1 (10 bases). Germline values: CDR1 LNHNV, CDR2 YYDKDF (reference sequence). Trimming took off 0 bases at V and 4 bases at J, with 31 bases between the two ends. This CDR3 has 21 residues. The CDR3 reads CATSRERDRGLIAGAGYEQYF. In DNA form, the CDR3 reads TGTGCCACCAGCAGAGAGAGAGACAGGGGGCTTATAGCGGGAGCTGGTTACGAGCAGTACTTC.

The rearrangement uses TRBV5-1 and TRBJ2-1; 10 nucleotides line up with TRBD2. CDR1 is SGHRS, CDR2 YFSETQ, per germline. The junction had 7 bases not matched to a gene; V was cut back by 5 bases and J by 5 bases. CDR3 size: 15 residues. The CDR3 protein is CASRQGLAENNEQFF. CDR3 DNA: TGCGCCAGCAGGCAAGGACTAGCGGAGAACAATGAGCAGTTCTTC.